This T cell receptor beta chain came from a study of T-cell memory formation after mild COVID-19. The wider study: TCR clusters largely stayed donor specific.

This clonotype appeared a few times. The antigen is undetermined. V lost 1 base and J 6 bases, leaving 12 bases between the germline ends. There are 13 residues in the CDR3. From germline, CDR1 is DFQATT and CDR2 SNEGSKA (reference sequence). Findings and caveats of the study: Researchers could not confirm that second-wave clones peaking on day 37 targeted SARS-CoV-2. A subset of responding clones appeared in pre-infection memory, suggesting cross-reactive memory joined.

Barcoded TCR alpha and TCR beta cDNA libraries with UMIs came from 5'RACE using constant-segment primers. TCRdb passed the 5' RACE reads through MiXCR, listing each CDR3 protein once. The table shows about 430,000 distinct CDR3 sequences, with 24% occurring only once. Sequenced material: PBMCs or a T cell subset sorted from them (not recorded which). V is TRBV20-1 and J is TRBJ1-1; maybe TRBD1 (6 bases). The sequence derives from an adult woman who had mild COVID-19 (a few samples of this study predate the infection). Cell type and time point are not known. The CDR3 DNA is TGCAGTGCTAGAGCCCGGGGGCGGCCTGAAGCTTTCTTT. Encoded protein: CSARARGRPEAFF.